The rows below give T cell receptor beta chains drawn from one sample of a study of early T cells in non-severe SARS-CoV-2 infection. One entry per CDR3 protein results from TCRdb running MiXCR on the 5' RACE reads. Seen here are roughly 110,000 distinct CDR3 sequences, over 8.5% observed once, and the top ten hold 7.6%. The source material was whole blood. The receptors were gathered from an adult who was a healthcare worker with PCR-confirmed SARS-CoV-2 infection or an uninfected control (not recorded which). CDR3s include the opening cysteine and the closing phenylalanine or tryptophan. The D gene is left open where the match is weak. Clone size, where shown, is once, few, many, or a class for clones that have expanded.

-,TRBJ2-7,TRBV27,16,many,TGTGCCACCGCCTACCAGGTAGGACACAGGACCTACGAGCAGTACTTC,CATAYQVGHRTYEQYF
-,TRBJ2-1,TRBV12-3/TRBV12-4,14,many,TGTGCCAGCAGTTCAACGCTAGGGTCTCATGGGCAGTTCTTC,CASSSTLGSHGQFF
TRBD2,TRBJ2-5,TRBV28,20,-,TGTGCCAGCAGCACCTTCCGCCAGGGACTATCGGGGCGGGGGACAGAGACCCAGTACTTC,CASSTFRQGLSGRGTETQYF
TRBD1,TRBJ1-2,TRBV5-5,17,few,TGTGCCAGCAGCTTGCACTTAGGGGGCGGATCGAGCTATGGCTACACCTTC,CASSLHLGGGSSYGYTF
-,TRBJ2-1,TRBV7-8,19,few,TGTGCCAGCAGCTTAAGTGGGGTTGGGGACTTGAGCTCCTACAATGAGCAGTTCTTC,CASSLSGVGDLSSYNEQFF
-,TRBJ1-2,TRBV19,12,medium-sized,TGTGCCAGTGGCTCGGGCAACTATGGCTACACCTTC,CASGSGNYGYTF
TRBD2,TRBJ2-3,TRBV25-1,12,few,TGTGCCAGCAGTGGGACTAGCGGGAGTGTGTATTTT,CASSGTSGSVYF
-,TRBJ2-7,TRBV18,13,many,TGTGCCAGCTCACCACCGTCTTCCTTGGAGCAGTACTTC,CASSPPSSLEQYF
TRBD2,TRBJ2-1,TRBV7-2,16,many,TGTGCCAGGGGGAATAAGCGGGAGGGAAGTTATGATGAGCAGTTCTTC,CARGNKREGSYDEQFF
-,TRBJ1-2,TRBV28,15,many,TGTGCCAGCAGTCGCGGGTCTACGTCTAACTATGGCTACACCTTC,CASSRGSTSNYGYTF
TRBD2,TRBJ2-5,TRBV5-6,18,many,TGTGCCAGCAGCAGGGGACTAGCGGGAATCCGAGGGGGAGAGACCCAGTACTTC,CASSRGLAGIRGGETQYF
-,TRBJ2-3,TRBV7-2,14,few,TGTGCCAGCAGCGTCCGGAGTGATAAAGATACGCAGTATTTT,CASSVRSDKDTQYF
TRBD1,TRBJ1-2,TRBV20-1,13,many,TGCAGTGCCCCCCGGGCAGGGGGCAAGGGCTACACCTTC,CSAPRAGGKGYTF
-,TRBJ1-2,TRBV27,13,many,TGTGCCAGCAGTATATACACCGGCGGAGGCTACACCTTC,CASSIYTGGGYTF
-,TRBJ2-2,TRBV7-3,14,-,TGTGTCAGCAGCTTAGGCGGGAACACCGGGGAGCTGTTTTTT,CVSSLGGNTGELFF
-,TRBJ2-3,TRBV29-1,11,-,TGCAGCGTTCCATGGACAGATACGCAGTATTTT,CSVPWTDTQYF
-,TRBJ1-6,TRBV28,18,few,TGTGCCAGCAGTTTACCTGGGACATTTGGCTCCTATAATTCACCCCTCCACTTT,CASSLPGTFGSYNSPLHF
-,TRBJ1-2,TRBV14,12,-,TGTGCCAGCAGCCAACGGACCTATGGCTACACCTTC,CASSQRTYGYTF
TRBD1,TRBJ1-1,TRBV29-1,13,-,TGCAGCGTTAGACAGACAGGGAACACTAAAGCTTTCTTT,CSVRQTGNTKAFF
-,TRBJ2-2,TRBV28,16,few,TGTGCCAGCAGTTTCGAGGTTGGGACCCCCACCGGGGAGCTGTTTTTT,CASSFEVGTPTGELFF
TRBD1,TRBJ2-7,TRBV20-1,12,few,TGCAGTGCTAGCGGGACAGGGAACGAGCAGTACTTC,CSASGTGNEQYF
-,TRBJ2-5,TRBV5-1,14,many,TGCGCCAGCGGTCAAGCGGCCCCAAGGGAGACCCAGTACTTC,CASGQAAPRETQYF
-,TRBJ2-1,TRBV9,15,-,TGTGCCAGCAGTCACAAAGCCGGGTGGTGCGATGAGCAGTTCTTC,CASSHKAGWCDEQFF
-,TRBJ1-5,TRBV11-2,15,-,TGTGCCAGCAGCTTAGATTTGGGGGGGGACCAGCCCCAGCATTTT,CASSLDLGGDQPQHF
-,TRBJ2-1,TRBV2,14,-,TGTGCCAGCAGTGAAGTGGCCCCGTACAATGAGCAGTTCTTC,CASSEVAPYNEQFF
-,TRBJ2-1,TRBV6-5,16,few,TGTGCCAGCAGCGCAGAACGTCCGATATTTTACAATGAGCAGTTCTTC,CASSAERPIFYNEQFF
-,TRBJ2-1,TRBV7-2,14,few,TGTGCCAGCAGCCTCGCCGACGGGATCAATGAGCAGTTCTTC,CASSLADGINEQFF
TRBD1,TRBJ1-1,TRBV6-5,13,-,TGTGCCAGCGGAATACAGGGGAACGCTGAAGCTTTCTTT,CASGIQGNAEAFF
-,TRBJ2-7,TRBV7-8,14,many,TGTGCCAGCAGCTTAGATTTTCTCAGGGACGAGCAGTACTTC,CASSLDFLRDEQYF
-,TRBJ2-6,TRBV7-2,13,-,TGTGCCAGCAGCTTACAGCAGCGGGCCGTCCTGACTTTC,CASSLQQRAVLTF
-,TRBJ2-7,TRBV6-2/TRBV6-3,14,few,TGTGCCAGCGCCCTACGGGACCCTTCCTACGAGCAGTACTTC,CASALRDPSYEQYF
-,TRBJ1-3,TRBV20-1,13,-,TGCAGTGCTAGTCTCCGCACCCTGAACACCATATATTTT,CSASLRTLNTIYF
TRBD2,TRBJ2-3,TRBV4-1,15,few,TGCGCCAGCAGCCAAGGGCTAGCGGGAGTGGGTACGCAGTATTTT,CASSQGLAGVGTQYF